The clone carrying this T cell receptor beta chain occurred many times. Its antigen is not known. The sample comes from a study of regulatory T cells in long-lasting Graves disease. Points from the study as a whole: Repertoires from persistent disease leaned toward TRBV28, TRBJ1-2 and TRBJ2-5.

The time point is: newly diagnosed GD, antithyroid drugs for less than 3 months. PBMC RNA was the source of the TCR library. CDR3 regions were amplified by Arm-PCR using iRepertoire HTBI primers to build TCR beta libraries. TCRdb fed the multiplex PCR reads into MiXCR, producing one record per CDR3 protein. The repertoire includes approximately 400,000 distinct CDR3 sequences, more than 12% of them detected once, and roughly a sixth sits in the top ten. The J segment lost 4 bases and the V segment lost 11 bases, leaving 8 bases of the junction unmatched. The CDR3 spans 13 residues. CDR1 and CDR2 from the germline V gene are ENHRY and SYGVKD. These data also formed part of another study, on T cells in Graves' hyperthyroidism and ophthalmopathy.

The sample here was peripheral blood mononuclear cells (PBMCs), taken at new diagnosis, from a patient treated with antithyroid drugs. The origin of this receptor is a woman aged 25 to 39 with Graves disease. The chain couples TRBV10-3 to TRBJ2-5; TRBD2 agrees at 9 bases. The CDR3 nucleotides are TGTGCCGTCCTAGCGGGAAGGGGAGAGACCCAGTACTTC. It yields the protein CAVLAGRGETQYF.